This TCR beta chain was captured in a study of blood T cell repertoires in COVID-19. This clone was observed a single time. Some clones are missing from TCRdb's copy, which holds only in-frame ones; the method was immunoSEQ multiplex PCR. The sample includes 200,000 or so clones, 70% to 85% of them seen just once. Trimming took off 2 bases at V and 0 bases at J, with 10 bases between the two ends. CDR1 is SGHTA, CDR2 FQGNSA, per germline. The CDR3 covers 15 residues. This sequence joins TRBV7-2 and TRBJ1-1; D gene ambiguous. The sample comprised peripheral blood. The clonotype was recovered from a woman in her twenties or thirties with acute or convalescent COVID-19. The chain's CDR3 is CASSLNAAMNTEAFF. As DNA, the CDR3 is TGTGCCAGCAGCTTAAACGCTGCTATGAACACTGAAGCTTTCTTT.